The clone carrying this TCR beta chain was observed a handful of times. The sample belongs to a study of blood T cell repertoires in COVID-19. Across the study: The analysed material was cDNA or gDNA that came from T cells, B-cell-depleted T cells, or PBMCs.

In germline, CDR1 is SGHAT, CDR2 FQNNGV. Trimming at V came to 4 bases and at J to 0 bases, leaving 4 bases not matched to a gene. The CDR3 loop spans 16 amino acids. Method: immunoSEQ multiplex PCR; TCRdb's copy keeps in-frame clones and lacks some. Among tens of thousands of clones listed, roughly 88% were seen once. Sample: peripheral blood. The receptor's source is a human donor in a cohort sampled during active COVID-19. This chain links TRBV11-2 with TRBJ1-5, with TRBD1 matching 9 bases. This CDR3 is CASSSGTGHSNQPQHF. The CDR3 bases are TGTGCCAGCAGCTCCGGGACAGGGCATAGCAATCAGCCCCAGCATTTT. Complete variable domain (other parts from reference TRBV11-2 and TRBJ1-5): EAGVAQSPRYKIIEKRQSVAFWCNPISGHATLYWYQQILGQGPKLLIQFQNNGVVDDSQLPKDRFSAERLKGVDSTLKIQPAKLEDSAVYLCASSSGTGHSNQPQHFGDGTRLSIL.